This entry features one T cell receptor beta chain sequence. This entry comes from a study of blood T cell repertoires in COVID-19. Whole-study context: Sites in the United States, Italy and Spain provided acute and convalescent COVID-19 samples. Sample material is recorded as cDNA or gDNA derived from T cells, B-cell-depleted T cells, or PBMCs.

Per the germline V gene, CDR1 is SGHRS and CDR2 is YFSETQ. This CDR3 comprises 15 residues. Between the trimmed V and J ends, which lost 0 bases and 5 bases, there was a span of 14 bases. Source study methods: For nucleated cells, counts were estimated from reference gene primer amplification. The repertoire was sequenced with immunoSEQ multiplex PCR; TCRdb's copy has only in-frame clones and lacks some. Clonal size and the V and J genes are those of that table, whereas D and trimming came from the DNA. This sample carries fewer than 400,000 clones, about 90% of them seen once, and the ten largest clones take 1.5% to 2%.

The receptor's source is a woman under 40 who had recovered from COVID-19. The sequencing input was PBMCs or T cells enriched from blood (not recorded which). The chain links TRBV5-1 to TRBJ2-5, with D uncertain. For the CDR3, the DNA is TGCGCCAGCAGCTTGGGGTCGGGTGAGGTGGAGACCCAGTACTTC. Translation gives CASSLGSGEVETQYF.